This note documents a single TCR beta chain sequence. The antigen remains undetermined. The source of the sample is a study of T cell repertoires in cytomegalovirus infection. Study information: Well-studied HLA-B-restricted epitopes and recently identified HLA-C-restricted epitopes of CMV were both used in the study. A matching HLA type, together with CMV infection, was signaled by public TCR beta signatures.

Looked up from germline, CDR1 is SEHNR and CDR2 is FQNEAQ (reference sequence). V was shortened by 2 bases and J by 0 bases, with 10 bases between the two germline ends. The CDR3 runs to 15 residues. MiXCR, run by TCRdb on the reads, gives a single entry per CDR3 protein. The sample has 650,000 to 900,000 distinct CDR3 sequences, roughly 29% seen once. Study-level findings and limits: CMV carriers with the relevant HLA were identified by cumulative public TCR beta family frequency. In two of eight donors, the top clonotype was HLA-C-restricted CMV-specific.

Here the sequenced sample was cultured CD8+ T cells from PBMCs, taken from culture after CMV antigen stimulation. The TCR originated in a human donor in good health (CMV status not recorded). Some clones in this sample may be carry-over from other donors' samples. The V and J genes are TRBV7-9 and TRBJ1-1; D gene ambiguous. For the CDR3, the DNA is TGTGCCAGCAGCTTAATCAGTGGACTGAACACTGAAGCTTTCTTT. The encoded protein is CASSLISGLNTEAFF. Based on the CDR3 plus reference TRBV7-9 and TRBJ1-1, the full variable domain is DTGVSQNPRHKITKRGQNVTFRCDPISEHNRLYWYRQTLGQGPEFLTYFQNEAQLEKSRLLSDRFSAERPKGSFSTLEIQRTEQGDSAMYLCASSLISGLNTEAFFGQGTRLTVV.